The clone carrying this TCR beta chain was counted ten times or more. An end of the junction does not agree with germline; a read error may underlie this. Germline CDR1 reads SNHLY; CDR2 reads FYNNEI. The CDR3 sequence is 13 residues long. This entry comes from a study of low-dose radiotherapy and immunotherapy resistance in tumors. Time point of the sample: before trial treatment. The donors' treatment consisted of nivolumab, ipilimumab, aspirin, low-dose cyclophosphamide and low-dose radiotherapy. Advanced solid tumors lacking tumor-infiltrating lymphocytes characterized eligible patients. Gene-specific TRAV and TRBV primers were used for first-strand cDNA, covering alpha and beta chains. TCRs were amplified for roughly 22 PCR cycles with a constant-region primer and V-primer adapter. TCRdb ran MiXCR on the reads and lists one entry per CDR3 protein. This table holds around 83,000 distinct CDR3 sequences, approximately 17% found once.

Sequenced material: PBMCs, taken before treatment. The chain combines TRBV2 with TRBJ2-7; D remains unclear. The TCR was taken from a male donor with prostate cancer. CDR3 amino acids: CASREGSLGEQYF. The CDR3 DNA is TGTGCCAGCAGGGAAGGTTCCCTGGGTGAGCAGTACTTC.